This passage covers 15 T cell receptor beta chains from one sample sequenced in a study of shared clonotypes between healthy human individuals. The protocol was immunoSEQ multiplex PCR, while the TCRdb copy is restricted to in-frame clones and leaves out a portion. The sample includes about 600,000 clones, around 97% seen only once; the top ten take about 0.06%. The sequencing input was naive CD4+ T cells sorted from blood. Specified subset: CD45RA+ positively selected. The receptors here all came from a woman aged 25-40 years in good health.

The chain employs TRBV18 and TRBJ2-1, with 7 positions matching TRBD2. The CDR3 is 15 amino acids. Germline V gene sequence: CDR1 KGHSH, CDR2 LQKENI. J was trimmed by 4 bases and V by 6 bases; bases with no gene match: 9. The CDR3 here is CASSIAAGVYNEQFF. As DNA, the CDR3 is TGTGCCAGCTCGATAGCGGCGGGAGTATACAATGAGCAGTTCTTC.

The chain employs TRBV19 and TRBJ2-2; D gene uncertain. V lost 5 bases and J lost 7, with 14 bases in between. Looked up from germline, CDR1 is LNHDA and CDR2 is SQIVND (reference sequence). The CDR3 has 14 amino acids. This CDR3 reads CASSPSSDGGELFF. CDR3 in DNA: TGTGCCAGTAGTCCGTCCTCCGACGGCGGGGAGCTGTTTTTT.

The chain joins TRBV6-1 to TRBJ2-6; no clear D gene. The germline V gene encodes CDR1 MNHNS and CDR2 SASEGT. This CDR3 is built from 16 residues. The V gene lost 2 bases and the J gene lost 0 bases, with 8 bases spanning the gap. CDR3 coding DNA: TGTGCCAGCAGTGAACAGTTGAGCTCTGGGGCCAACGTCCTGACTTTC. It specifies CASSEQLSSGANVLTF.

The chain employs TRBV5-1 and TRBJ2-2; 10 bases fit TRBD2. CDR3 length: 17 residues. Looked up from germline, CDR1 is SGHRS and CDR2 is YFSETQ. J lost 2 bases, V lost 6 bases, and 10 bases had no gene match. The CDR3 region has the DNA TGCGCCAGCAAAGTTACAGCGGGAGGGCCCAACACCGGGGAGCTGTTTTTT. Its protein product is CASKVTAGGPNTGELFF. The full variable domain, its missing parts supplied by reference TRBV5-1 and TRBJ2-2, is KAGVTQTPRYLIKTRGQQVTLSCSPISGHRSVSWYQQTPGQGLQFLFEYFSETQRNKGNFPGRFSGRQFSNSRSEMNVSTLELGDSALYLCASKVTAGGPNTGELFFGEGSRLTVL.

The chain is built from TRBV19 and TRBJ2-7, with D tentatively TRBD2 (6 bases). Germline CDR1 LNHDA, CDR2 SQIVND (reference sequence). The ends were cut back, 3 bases at V and 3 bases at J, with 15 bases in the middle. The CDR3 loop spans 15 amino acids. CDR3 DNA: TGTGCCAGTAGTATCGGCAACCCCGGGGGCTACGAGCAGTACTTC. Translated, it gives CASSIGNPGGYEQYF.

The chain uses TRBV28 and TRBJ2-4; D uncertain. V lost 7 bases and J 1 base, leaving 8 bases between the germline ends. CDR3 size: 13 residues. The germline CDR1 and CDR2 sequences are MDHEN and SYDVKM. The CDR3, as DNA: TGTGCCAGCACGCGTCGGGCCAAAAACATTCAGTACTTC. Translation: CASTRRAKNIQYF.

The V call is TRBV6-1, the J call TRBJ1-2; 11 nucleotides agree with TRBD1. CDR1 is MNHNS, CDR2 SASEGT, per germline. This CDR3 has 15 residues. The V and J ends lost 9 bases and 6 bases, in that order; junction bases with no gene match: 12. The CDR3 bases are TGTGCCAGTAAAAGAACCGGGACAGGGGGAAATGGCTACACCTTC. It codes for CASKRTGTGGNGYTF.

The chain carries TRBV6-8 and TRBJ1-2, with D tentatively TRBD1 (5 bases). Germline V lookup: CDR1 MNHGY, CDR2 SAAAGT. This CDR3 has 12 amino acids. V lost 8 bases, J lost 5 bases, and 12 bases lay in between. CDR3: CASPDRAYGYTF. The CDR3 nucleotides are TGTGCCAGCCCAGACAGAGCTTATGGCTACACCTTC.

Regarding this clone: Different DNA sequences within this sample yield the same CDR3. The chain uses TRBV18 and TRBJ2-1, with 16 positions matching TRBD2. Unmatched junction bases numbered 3, after V lost 3 bases and J lost 7 bases. This CDR3 has 16 residues. The germline V gene has CDR1 KGHSH and CDR2 LQKENI. The CDR3 nucleotides are TGTGCCAGCTCACCCCCGGGACTAGCGGGAGGGAATGAGCAGTTCTTC. This encodes CASSPPGLAGGNEQFF.

V gene TRBV2 combines with J gene TRBJ2-5; D not certain. Trimming left V 5 bases short and J 7 bases short, with 8 bases between. The CDR3 is 11 amino acids. Germline CDR1 reads SNHLY; CDR2 reads FYNNEI. CDR3 in amino acids: CASSPQRTQYF. The CDR3 nucleotides are TGTGCCAGCAGTCCGCAGAGGACCCAGTACTTC.

The chain has TRBV11-2 and TRBJ2-1; D is possibly TRBD2 (6 bases). There are 15 residues in the CDR3. Germline assignment: CDR1 SGHAT and CDR2 FQNNGV. V shed 0 bases and J shed 6 bases, with 12 bases lying between them. The CDR3 sequence is CASSLESGGVNEQFF. DNA for the CDR3: TGTGCCAGCAGCTTAGAGTCAGGCGGGGTCAATGAGCAGTTCTTC.

The V gene is TRBV25-1, the J gene TRBJ2-7, with D maybe TRBD1 (5 bases). This CDR3 region has 16 residues. Trimming stripped 3 bases from V and 2 bases from J, with 17 bases between. Looked up from germline, CDR1 is MGHDK and CDR2 is SYGVNS. CDR3 residues: CASSEYGRGGTYEQYF. The CDR3 DNA sequence: TGTGCCAGCAGTGAGTATGGAAGGGGCGGCACCTACGAGCAGTACTTC.

J is TRBJ2-7 and V is TRBV19, with D maybe TRBD1 (5 bases). V lost 0 bases and J 0 bases, leaving 15 bases between the germline ends. There are 17 residues in the CDR3. The germline V gene has CDR1 LNHDA and CDR2 SQIVND (reference sequence). The CDR3 DNA reads TGTGCCAGTAGTATAGATCTATTCAGGGCAGACTCCTACGAGCAGTACTTC. It codes for CASSIDLFRADSYEQYF.

V usage is TRBV7-9 and J usage is TRBJ1-4, with D hard to call. CDR1 is SEHNR, CDR2 FQNEAQ, per germline (reference sequence). The CDR3 length is 15 residues. V dropped 1 base and J dropped 3 bases, with 9 bases sitting between them. The CDR3 sequence is CASSLGYSSNEKLFF. In nucleotides, the CDR3 is TGTGCCAGCAGCTTAGGATATTCGTCTAATGAAAAACTGTTTTTT.

Here the CDR3 reads CAISDPRTDGNTIYF. DNA for the CDR3: TGTGCCATCAGTGACCCCCGCACAGATGGAAACACCATATATTTT. This chain uses TRBV10-3 with TRBJ1-3; no reliable D call. With 3 bases removed from V and 3 bases from J, the gap between germline ends came to 12 bases. The germline CDR1 and CDR2 sequences are ENHRY and SYGVKD. The CDR3 consists of 15 residues.